These T cell receptor beta chains were read from a single sample in a study of T cell responses to AZD1222 COVID-19 vaccine. TCRdb's table, derived via immunoSEQ multiplex PCR, lists solely in-frame clones and lacks some. The table shows more than 130,000 clones, with just over 90% occurring only once. This material consisted of peripheral blood, taken on day 0 of AZD1222 vaccination. The receptors here all came from an adult in good health. Both conserved end residues are part of each CDR3. Each record gives: CDR3 protein, CDR3 DNA, clone size, V gene, J gene, D gene. A D gene is named only where the DNA matches it firmly. Clone size is not always given. Where it is, it says once, few, many or a class for expanded clones.

CDR3 protein: CASSSLPGSYNSPLHF
CDR3 DNA: TGTGCCAGCAGTTCCCTGCCCGGCTCCTATAATTCACCCCTCCACTTT
clone size: NA
V gene: TRBV2
J gene: TRBJ1-6
D gene: NA

CDR3 protein: CAISMGLAGGPGETQYF
CDR3 DNA: TGTGCCATCAGTATGGGACTAGCGGGAGGGCCAGGAGAGACCCAGTACTTC
clone size: NA
V gene: TRBV10-3
J gene: TRBJ2-5
D gene: TRBD2

CDR3 protein: CASSQDHLGAANTGELFF
CDR3 DNA: TGTGCCAGCAGCCAAGACCACCTCGGGGCCGCGAACACCGGGGAGCTGTTTTTT
clone size: NA
V gene: TRBV3-1/TRBV3-2
J gene: TRBJ2-2
D gene: NA

CDR3 protein: CARSYGPTQNGYTF
CDR3 DNA: TGTGCCAGAAGCTATGGACCTACTCAAAATGGCTACACCTTC
clone size: NA
V gene: TRBV7-5
J gene: TRBJ1-2
D gene: NA

CDR3 protein: CSARETGELFF
CDR3 DNA: TGCAGTGCTAGAGAGACCGGGGAGCTGTTTTTT
clone size: once
V gene: TRBV20-1
J gene: TRBJ2-2
D gene: NA

CDR3 protein: CASSTRDTFYEQYF
CDR3 DNA: TGTGCCAGCAGCACTCGGGACACTTTCTACGAGCAGTACTTC
clone size: NA
V gene: TRBV7-2
J gene: TRBJ2-7
D gene: NA

CDR3 protein: CASSLAGSFSGNTIYF
CDR3 DNA: TGTGCCAGCAGCTTAGCGGGGTCATTCTCTGGAAACACCATATATTTT
clone size: NA
V gene: TRBV7-2
J gene: TRBJ1-3
D gene: NA

CDR3 protein: CASSQSGWYRDTQYF
CDR3 DNA: TGTGCCAGCAGCCAAAGTGGATGGTACCGAGATACGCAGTATTTT
clone size: NA
V gene: TRBV14
J gene: TRBJ2-3
D gene: NA

CDR3 protein: CASSPVSGSSYEQYF
CDR3 DNA: TGTGCCAGCAGTCCCGTTAGCGGGAGCTCCTACGAGCAGTACTTC
clone size: NA
V gene: TRBV11-2
J gene: TRBJ2-7
D gene: TRBD2

CDR3 protein: CASSVGPGARETQYF
CDR3 DNA: TGCGCCAGCAGCGTTGGACCGGGCGCTCGGGAGACCCAGTACTTC
clone size: NA
V gene: TRBV5-1
J gene: TRBJ2-5
D gene: NA

CDR3 protein: CASSMVPPNTEAFF
CDR3 DNA: TGTGCCAGTAGTATGGTTCCCCCGAATACTGAAGCTTTCTTT
clone size: NA
V gene: TRBV19
J gene: TRBJ1-1
D gene: NA

CDR3 protein: CASSLGQNNEQFF
CDR3 DNA: TGTGCCAGTAGTCTAGGACAGAACAATGAGCAGTTCTTC
clone size: NA
V gene: TRBV19
J gene: TRBJ2-1
D gene: NA

CDR3 protein: CASSLSGSTDTQYF
CDR3 DNA: TGTGCCAGCAGCTTATCGGGAAGCACAGATACGCAGTATTTT
clone size: once
V gene: TRBV11-3
J gene: TRBJ2-3
D gene: NA

CDR3 protein: CASSRTGPSGDNSPLHF
CDR3 DNA: TGCGCCAGCAGCAGAACCGGGCCAAGCGGAGATAATTCACCCCTCCACTTT
clone size: once
V gene: TRBV5-1
J gene: TRBJ1-6
D gene: NA

CDR3 protein: CASSLVSRAGPGNEQYF
CDR3 DNA: TGTGCCAGCAGCTTGGTTAGTAGGGCAGGGCCTGGGAACGAGCAGTACTTC
clone size: NA
V gene: TRBV5-6
J gene: TRBJ2-7
D gene: NA

CDR3 protein: CASSLGSRDTDTQYF
CDR3 DNA: TGTGCCAGCAGCTTGGGTTCGCGGGACACAGATACGCAGTATTTT
clone size: NA
V gene: TRBV7-9
J gene: TRBJ2-3
D gene: NA

CDR3 protein: CASSTGGWGVPGETQYF
CDR3 DNA: TGTGCCAGCAGCACTGGCGGTTGGGGCGTCCCGGGAGAGACCCAGTACTTC
clone size: NA
V gene: TRBV5-4
J gene: TRBJ2-5
D gene: NA

CDR3 protein: CASRNAGTSNYGYTF
CDR3 DNA: TGTGCCAGTAGAAACGCAGGAACTTCCAACTATGGCTACACCTTC
clone size: many
V gene: TRBV19
J gene: TRBJ1-2
D gene: NA

CDR3 protein: CASSQDAGFNEKLFF
CDR3 DNA: TGTGCCAGCAGCCAAGATGCCGGATTCAATGAAAAACTGTTTTTT
clone size: NA
V gene: TRBV3-1/TRBV3-2
J gene: TRBJ1-4
D gene: NA

CDR3 protein: CSVKYSNQPQHF
CDR3 DNA: TGCAGCGTTAAGTATAGCAATCAGCCCCAGCATTTT
clone size: NA
V gene: TRBV29-1
J gene: TRBJ1-5
D gene: NA